The present TCR beta chain was sequenced within a study of T cells in Graves' hyperthyroidism and ophthalmopathy. Study observations and caveats: Blood also carried most thyroid clonotypes expanded above 0.001.

Only a few counts were recorded for this clonotype. The antigen is undetermined. Amplified regions were TCR beta CDR3 sequences from RNA transcripts. RT-PCR in the first round (using the HTBI primer set) targeted the TCR CDR3. TCRdb re-called the multiplex PCR reads with MiXCR, one entry per CDR3 protein. This sample has about 400,000 distinct CDR3 sequences, with roughly 14% found just once. The receptor's source is a young woman with Graves' hyperthyroidism. The sample comprised blood.

CDR3 DNA sequence: TGTGCCAGCAGTTGCTCAACCGGGGCAAATTCACCCCTCCACTTT. This codes for CASSCSTGANSPLHF. The V call is TRBV6-1, the J call TRBJ1-6, with D possibly being TRBD1 (5 bases). V lost 5 bases to trimming and J lost 7 bases, with 15 bases between them. The CDR3 is 15 amino acids. Per germline, CDR1 MNHNS and CDR2 SASEGT.